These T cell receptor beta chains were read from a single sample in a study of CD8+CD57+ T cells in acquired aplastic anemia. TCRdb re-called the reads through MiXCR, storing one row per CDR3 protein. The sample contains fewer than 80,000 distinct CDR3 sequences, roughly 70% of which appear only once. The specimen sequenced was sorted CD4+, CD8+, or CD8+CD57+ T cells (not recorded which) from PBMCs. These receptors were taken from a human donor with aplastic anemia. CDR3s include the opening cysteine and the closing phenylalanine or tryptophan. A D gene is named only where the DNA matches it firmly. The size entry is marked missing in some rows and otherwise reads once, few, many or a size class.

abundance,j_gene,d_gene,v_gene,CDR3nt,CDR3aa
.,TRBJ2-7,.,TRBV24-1,TGTGCCAGCAGGTACGGGTCAGGCGGCTCCTACGAGCAGTACTTC,CASRYGSGGSYEQYF
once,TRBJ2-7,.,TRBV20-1,TGCAGTGCCCCGGACTCTCGGCGTGACGAGCAGTACTTC,CSAPDSRRDEQYF
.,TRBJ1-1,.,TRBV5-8,TGTGCCAGCAGCTTCAGTGAAAACACTGGAGCTTTCTTT,CASSFSENTGAFF
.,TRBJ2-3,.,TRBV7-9,TGTGCCAGCAGGCCAACAGATACGCAGTATTTT,CASRPTDTQYF
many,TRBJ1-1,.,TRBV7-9,TGTGCCAGCAGCTTAGCGGGGGTAGGGACTGAAGCTTTCTTT,CASSLAGVGTEAFF
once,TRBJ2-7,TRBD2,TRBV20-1,TGCAGTGCTAGCCCGGGACTAGCAATCTACGAGCAGTACTTC,CSASPGLAIYEQYF
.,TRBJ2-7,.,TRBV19,TGTGCCAGCAGTTATAACAGGGTGGGGTACGAGCAGTACTTC,CASSYNRVGYEQYF
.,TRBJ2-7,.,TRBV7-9,TGTGCCAGCAGTTCGAAAGGGCCCTACGAGCAGTACTTC,CASSSKGPYEQYF
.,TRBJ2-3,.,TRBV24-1,TGTGCCACCAGTGATTGGACAGACACAGATACGCAGTATTTT,CATSDWTDTDTQYF
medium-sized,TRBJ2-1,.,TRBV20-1,TGCAGTGCTGACCTTAACTTTGACAATGAGCAGTTCTTC,CSADLNFDNEQFF
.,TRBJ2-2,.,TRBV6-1,TGTGCCAGCAAAGGGCGAGGCACCGGGGAGCTGTTTTTT,CASKGRGTGELFF
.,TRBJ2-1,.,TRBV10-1,TGCGCCAGCAGCCAGAAACCTGATGAGCAGTTCTTC,CASSQKPDEQFF
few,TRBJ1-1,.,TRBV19,TGTGCCAGTACTTCAGAGTTGAACACTGAAGCTTTCTTT,CASTSELNTEAFF